These 19 T cell receptor beta chains were sequenced from one sample in a study of blood T cell repertoires in COVID-19. Generated by immunoSEQ multiplex PCR, the TCRdb table keeps only in-frame clones and is missing some. Here the sample spans over 300,000 clones, approximately 82% being singletons. Sequencing input: peripheral blood. The receptors here all came from a woman in her forties or fifties with acute or convalescent COVID-19.

The rearrangement uses TRBV10-3 and TRBJ1-3, with D uncertain. V was cut by 7 bases and J by 3 bases, with 16 bases left in between. The CDR3 loop spans 15 amino acids. Germline V gene data show CDR1 as ENHRY and CDR2 as SYGVKD. The CDR3 bases are TGTGCCATCAAAGATCCATCGGGGAGTGGAAACACCATATATTTT. Protein product: CAIKDPSGSGNTIYF.

The chain has TRBV11-3 and TRBJ2-5; 9 bases are a match to TRBD1. CDR3 size: 16 residues. J lost 2 bases, V lost 1 base, and 5 bases had no gene match. The germline CDR1 and CDR2 sequences are SGHNT and YENEEA. CDR3 coding DNA: TGTGCCAGCAGCTTAGGGACAGGGGTTCGGCAAGAGACCCAGTACTTC. Amino acids: CASSLGTGVRQETQYF.

This clone was counted once. This rearrangement joins TRBV30 to TRBJ2-3; 8 bases map to TRBD2. The CDR3 spans 19 residues. V was pared by 0 bases and J by 0 bases, with 14 bases of the junction left unmatched. The germline CDR1 and CDR2 sequences are GTSNPN and SVGIG (reference sequence). CDR3 coding DNA: TGTGCCTGGAGTGTACTAGGAGCGGGAGTCATCTCTAGCACAGATACGCAGTATTTT. It specifies CAWSVLGAGVISSTDTQYF. Variable domain in full (rest from reference TRBV30 and TRBJ2-3): SQTIHQWPATLVQPVGSPLSLECTVEGTSNPNLYWYRQAAGRGLQLLFYSVGIGQISSEVPQNLSASRPQDRQFILSSKKLLLSDSGFYLCAWSVLGAGVISSTDTQYFGPGTRLTVL.

The chain carries TRBV12-5 and TRBJ1-1; D is undetermined. The CDR3 is 15 amino acids. Trimming stripped 2 bases from V and 1 base from J, with 11 bases between. CDR1 is LGHNT, CDR2 FRNRAP, per germline. The CDR3 coding sequence is TGTGCTAGTGGTTTGACCTACGTAGAGAACACTGAAGCTTTCTTT. This encodes CASGLTYVENTEAFF.

The rearrangement links TRBV4-1 to TRBJ2-3, with a weak D call TRBD1 (6 bases). This CDR3 comprises 15 residues. Germline CDR1 and CDR2: MGHRA and YSYEKL. Between the trimmed V and J ends, which lost 0 bases and 4 bases, there was a span of 11 bases. The CDR3 coding sequence is TGCGCCAGCAGCCAAGATCGCCCAGGGGCAGATACGCAGTATTTT. Translating gives CASSQDRPGADTQYF.

CDR3 sequence (DNA): TGTGCCAGTATACTCCGGGACAGAGCTTTCTTT. Protein product: CASILRDRAFF. This chain connects TRBV19 to TRBJ1-1; TRBD1 matches 7 bases. From germline, CDR1 is LNHDA and CDR2 SQIVND (reference sequence). CDR3 size: 11 residues. Losses at the gene ends were 7 bases for V and 10 bases for J; bases not matched to a gene: 6.

The V and J genes are TRBV30 and TRBJ1-1; 7 nucleotides match TRBD1. Unmatched junction bases numbered 7, after V lost 2 bases and J lost 7 bases. Germline V gene data show CDR1 as GTSNPN and CDR2 as SVGIG (reference sequence). The CDR3 is 13 residues long. The CDR3 reads CAWSQKQGSEAFF. For the CDR3, the DNA is TGTGCCTGGAGTCAAAAACAGGGGAGTGAAGCTTTCTTT.

On this clone itself: Other DNA sequences in this sample translate to the same CDR3. The chain joins TRBV20-1 to TRBJ2-7; 7 bases line up with TRBD2. From germline, CDR1 is DFQATT and CDR2 SNEGSKA (reference sequence). The CDR3 contains 13 residues. J gave up 2 bases and V 3 bases, and 4 bases lay outside the gene matches. CDR3 in amino acids: CSASKSGAYEQYF. The DNA of the CDR3 is TGCAGTGCTAGTAAAAGCGGGGCCTACGAGCAGTACTTC.

The rearrangement uses TRBV11-3 and TRBJ2-2, with 9 bases fitting TRBD1. The V segment lost 4 bases and the J segment 7 bases; nucleotides outside the gene matches: 10. CDR3 length: 16 residues. From germline, CDR1 is SGHNT and CDR2 YENEEA. CDR3 region: CASSSRTGEVHGELFF. The CDR3 bases are TGTGCCAGCAGCTCCCGGACAGGGGAGGTCCACGGGGAGCTGTTTTTT.

This clone has a single count. V and J are TRBV9 and TRBJ2-5; 7 nucleotides match TRBD1. Germline trimming cut 0 bases from V and 5 bases from J; bases unmatched to any gene: 10. The V gene's germline CDR1 is SGDLS and CDR2 YYNGEE. The CDR3 has 16 residues. CDR3: CASSVGSTGRSETQYF. CDR3 nucleotide sequence: TGTGCCAGCAGCGTAGGGTCGACAGGGCGATCGGAGACCCAGTACTTC.

This chain links TRBV11-2 with TRBJ2-5; 8 bases fit TRBD2. V shed 1 base, J shed 1 base, and the junction held 14 bases outside the gene matches. CDR1 and CDR2 (germline): SGHAT, FQNNGV. CDR3 size: 19 residues. The CDR3 reads CASSLVPTSAGGLQETQYF. The CDR3 nucleotides are TGTGCCAGCAGCTTAGTACCCACGAGCGCGGGGGGCCTCCAAGAGACCCAGTACTTC.

This rearrangement joins TRBV24-1 to TRBJ2-7; maybe TRBD1 (5 bases). Germline assignment: CDR1 KGHDR and CDR2 SFDVKD. The CDR3 runs 13 residues. The germline V and J ends were trimmed by 9 bases and 0 bases, with 11 bases remaining between them. Here the CDR3 DNA reads TGTGCCACCCAAAGACAGATCTCCTACGAGCAGTACTTC. As protein: CATQRQISYEQYF.

V is TRBV4-1 and J is TRBJ2-7, with 9 bases lining up with TRBD1. The trim removed 2 bases at V and 2 bases at J, leaving 4 bases unmatched. The CDR3 has 15 amino acids. CDR1 and CDR2 from the germline V gene are MGHRA and YSYEKL. CDR3 in DNA: TGCGCCAGCAGCCAACCGGGACAGGGTACCTACGAGCAGTACTTC. This codes for CASSQPGQGTYEQYF.

The rearrangement joins TRBV6-5 to TRBJ1-6; possible D gene TRBD1, 5 bases. The CDR3 loop spans 15 amino acids. Between the trimmed V and J ends, which lost 8 bases and 11 bases, there was a span of 22 bases. Germline-derived CDR1 and CDR2 are MNHEY and SVGAGI. DNA for the CDR3: TGTGCCAGCCTCCTTTGGGGGGGTGGGGGAGCACCCCTCCACTTT. Translation gives CASLLWGGGGAPLHF.

This clone was detected only once. The chain joins TRBV20-1 to TRBJ2-7; D gene unclear. The CDR3 is 11 residues long. Looked up from germline, CDR1 is DFQATT and CDR2 is SNEGSKA (reference sequence). Between the trimmed V and J ends, which lost 5 bases and 0 bases, there was a span of 5 bases. CDR3 region: CSADSSYEQYF. DNA for the CDR3: TGCAGTGCTGATAGCTCCTACGAGCAGTACTTC.

This clone showed up many times. The rearrangement uses TRBV3-1 (or the pseudogene TRBV3-2) and TRBJ2-5; the D gene is possibly TRBD2 (6 bases). Germline V lookup: CDR1 LGHDT, CDR2 YNNKEL (reference sequence). The CDR3 runs to 13 residues. V lost 1 base and J 5 bases, leaving 8 bases between the germline ends. The CDR3 loop is CASSQGGGETQYF. DNA of the CDR3: TGTGCCAGCAGCCAAGGCGGAGGGGAGACCCAGTACTTC.

This chain joins TRBV2 and TRBJ2-7; no clear D. Germline CDR1 reads SNHLY; CDR2 reads FYNNEI. The length of the CDR3 is 11 residues. V shed 6 bases and J shed 7 bases, with 10 bases lying between them. This CDR3 reads CASRAYVEQYV. The CDR3 nucleotides read TGTGCCAGCAGAGCTTACGTTGAGCAGTACGTC.

V and J are TRBV3-1 (or the pseudogene TRBV3-2) and TRBJ2-5; possible D gene TRBD1, 6 bases. Germline-derived CDR1 and CDR2 are LGHDT and YNNKEL (reference sequence). This CDR3 has 13 residues. V was shortened by 0 bases and J by 4 bases, with 6 bases between the two germline ends. CDR3 bases: TGTGCCAGCAGCCAAGACAGGGGAGAGACCCAGTACTTC. It codes for CASSQDRGETQYF.

This clone was counted a few times. This chain links TRBV5-6 with TRBJ2-7; the D gene is possibly TRBD2 (5 bases). V lost 4 bases to trimming and J lost 3 bases, with 17 bases between them. The germline V gene has CDR1 SGHDT and CDR2 YYEEEE. This CDR3 has 15 amino acids. The CDR3 DNA reads as TGTGCCAGCAGCCCCTTGGGCGACGGGAACTACGAGCAGTACTTC. Its translation is CASSPLGDGNYEQYF.